The T cell receptor beta chain under discussion was sequenced for a study of blood T cell repertoires in COVID-19. Study as a whole: Specimens from acute and convalescent COVID-19 originated in the United States, Italy and Spain.

The CDR3 extends over 13 amino acids. Authors' analysis steps: Counts of nucleated cells, estimated from reference gene primer amplification, were obtained. The repertoire was sequenced with immunoSEQ multiplex PCR; TCRdb's copy has only in-frame clones and lacks some. From that table come the V and J calls and clone size; the DNA was used to work out D and trimming. The data hold about 47,000 clones, with approximately 80% observed a single time. This rearrangement joins TRBV21-1 to TRBJ2-3; TRBD1 is the table's D call and was not checked against the DNA. TRBV21-1 has pseudogene status. The sequencing sample was made of peripheral blood. The receptor comes from a man between 70 and 80 years old with active COVID-19. CDR3 region: CASSRQQASTQYF. CDR3 nucleotide sequence: TGTGCCAGCAGCAGGCAGCAGGCAAGCACGCAGTATTTT.